The 4 T cell receptor beta chains in this list originate from one sample, sequenced in a study of lymphopenia after photon versus proton radiotherapy. The repertoire was sequenced with immunoSEQ multiplex PCR; TCRdb's copy has only in-frame clones and lacks some. The sample yields fewer than 35,000 clones, 75% to 90% seen once. Here the sequenced sample was peripheral blood, taken from a patient treated with photon-based radiotherapy. These receptors all come from a woman between 50 and 59 years old with pancreatic cancer.

The chain is built from TRBV30 and TRBJ1-2; TRBD1 might be the D (6 bases). The germline V gene encodes CDR1 GTSNPN and CDR2 SVGIG (reference sequence). This CDR3 contains 14 residues. V was trimmed by 4 bases and J by 2 bases, leaving 14 bases between them. This CDR3 is CAWKGPGANYGYTF. The CDR3 bases are TGTGCCTGGAAAGGCCCAGGGGCGAACTATGGCTACACCTTC.

This chain uses TRBV9 with TRBJ2-3; 10 nucleotides line up with TRBD2. Germline lookup yields CDR1 SGDLS and CDR2 YYNGEE. With V trimmed by 3 bases and J by 1 base, 8 bases remained unmatched. This CDR3 has 17 amino acids. CDR3: CASSASGRARGTDTQYF. The CDR3 DNA reads TGTGCCAGCAGCGCAAGCGGGAGGGCCAGGGGCACAGATACGCAGTATTTT.

The rearrangement joins TRBV11-2 to TRBJ2-5; either TRBD1 or TRBD2 may fit D (6 bases each). Looked up from germline, CDR1 is SGHAT and CDR2 is FQNNGV. CDR3 length equals 14 residues. V was trimmed by 5 bases and J by 5 bases, leaving 15 bases between them. The CDR3 loop is CASSPLRGRETQYF. CDR3 bases: TGTGCCAGCAGCCCCCTCCGGGGGCGGGAGACCCAGTACTTC.

The chain combines TRBV7-2 with TRBJ2-1; TRBD1 might be the D (6 bases). Trimming shortened V by 5 bases and J by 15 bases, and 23 bases separated the two germline ends. The CDR3 consists of 14 residues. Germline-derived CDR1 and CDR2 are SGHTA and FQGNSA. The CDR3 is CASSEPYREVSGFF. For the CDR3, the DNA is TGTGCCAGCAGCGAACCCTACAGGGAAGTAAGCGGGTTCTTC.